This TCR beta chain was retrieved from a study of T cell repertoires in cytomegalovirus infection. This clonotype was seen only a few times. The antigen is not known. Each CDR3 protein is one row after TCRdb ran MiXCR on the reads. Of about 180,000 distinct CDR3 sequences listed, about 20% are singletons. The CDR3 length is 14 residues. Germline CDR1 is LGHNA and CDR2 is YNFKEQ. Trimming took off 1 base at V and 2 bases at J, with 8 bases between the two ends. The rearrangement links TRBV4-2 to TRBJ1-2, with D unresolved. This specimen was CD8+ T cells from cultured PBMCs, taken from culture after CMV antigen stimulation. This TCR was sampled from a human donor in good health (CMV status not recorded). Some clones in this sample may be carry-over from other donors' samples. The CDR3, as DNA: TGTGCCAGCAGCCAAGTGAGGCAGAACTATGGCTACACCTTC. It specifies CASSQVRQNYGYTF.